These T cell receptor beta chains were read from a single sample in a study of tumor-infiltrating lymphocytes in primary liver carcinoma. Each CDR3 protein gets one entry after TCRdb re-called the multiplex PCR reads with MiXCR. The data contain approximately 210,000 distinct CDR3 sequences, less than 75% of them seen just once; the ten biggest clones take up about 7.1%. The sequencing input was peripheral blood. All receptors derive from an older woman with primary liver carcinoma and hepatitis B virus infection. Both conserved end residues are part of each CDR3. D genes are given only for firm matches. Clone size is not always given. Where it is, it says once, few, many or a class for expanded clones.

J: TRBJ2-4
D: TRBD2
V: TRBV7-9
size: NA
CDR3: CASSHPLAGQAKNIQYF
DNA: TGTGCCAGCAGCCATCCCCTAGCGGGCCAAGCCAAAAACATTCAGTACTTC

J: TRBJ1-5
D: NA
V: TRBV11-2
size: NA
CDR3: CASSLDAGRNQPQHF
DNA: TGTGCCAGCAGCCTTGACGCCGGTCGAAATCAGCCCCAGCATTTT

J: TRBJ1-2
D: NA
V: TRBV4-1
size: NA
CDR3: CASSPFARGNKDGYTF
DNA: TGCGCCAGCAGCCCCTTCGCGAGGGGGAATAAAGATGGCTACACCTTC

J: TRBJ2-3
D: TRBD2
V: TRBV11-2
size: once
CDR3: CASSFSGPTDTQFF
DNA: TGTGCCAGCAGCTTTAGCGGGCCAACAGATACGCAGTTTTTT

J: TRBJ2-7
D: NA
V: TRBV7-8
size: many
CDR3: CASSLGQDPYEQYF
DNA: TGTGCCAGCAGCTTAGGACAGGATCCCTACGAGCAGTACTTC

J: TRBJ2-5
D: NA
V: TRBV12-3/TRBV12-4
size: many
CDR3: CASSLAGVETQYF
DNA: TGTGCCAGCAGTTTAGCGGGAGTGGAGACCCAGTACTTC

J: TRBJ2-1
D: TRBD2
V: TRBV6-2/TRBV6-3
size: many
CDR3: CASRPGLVSHEQFF
DNA: TGTGCCAGCAGGCCGGGACTAGTTTCCCATGAGCAGTTCTTC

J: TRBJ2-5
D: TRBD1
V: TRBV5-6
size: NA
CDR3: CASSLSRQGEETQYF
DNA: TGTGCCAGCAGCTTGAGTCGACAGGGGGAGGAGACCCAGTACTTC

J: TRBJ2-5
D: NA
V: TRBV11-2
size: many
CDR3: CASSLDRGAGETQYF
DNA: TGTGCCAGCAGCTTAGATCGAGGGGCCGGGGAGACCCAGTACTTC

J: TRBJ1-2
D: NA
V: TRBV4-2
size: once
CDR3: CASSQWSGQTYGCTF
DNA: TGTGCCAGCAGCCAATGGTCTGGACAGACCTATGGCTGCACCTTC

J: TRBJ2-3
D: NA
V: TRBV11-2
size: many
CDR3: CASSLDSVFGSGTDTQYF
DNA: TGTGCCAGCAGCTTAGATTCGGTTTTCGGGTCTGGCACAGATACGCAGTATTTT

J: TRBJ1-2
D: NA
V: TRBV11-2
size: few
CDR3: CASSLGGSGYTF
DNA: TGTGCCAGCAGCTTAGGAGGTAGCGGCTACACCTTC

J: TRBJ2-5
D: NA
V: TRBV11-2
size: NA
CDR3: CANSLVGETQYF
DNA: TGTGCCAACAGCTTAGTAGGGGAGACCCAGTACTTC

J: TRBJ1-6
D: NA
V: TRBV6-5
size: NA
CDR3: CASSYFPPGARNSPPHF
DNA: TGTGCCAGCAGTTACTTCCCCCCAGGGGCCCGTAATTCACCCCCCCACTTT

J: TRBJ1-5
D: NA
V: TRBV4-1
size: many
CDR3: CASSQVQGGVRNQPQHF
DNA: TGCGCCAGCAGCCAAGTTCAGGGAGGGGTCCGCAATCAGCCCCAGCATTTT

J: TRBJ2-7
D: NA
V: TRBV7-8
size: many
CDR3: CASSLPGNSYEQYF
DNA: TGTGCCAGCAGCTTACCCGGGAACTCCTACGAGCAGTACTTC

J: TRBJ1-2
D: NA
V: TRBV6-6
size: many
CDR3: CASSYTTDYGYTF
DNA: TGTGCCAGCAGTTACACAACGGACTATGGCTACACCTTC

J: TRBJ1-1
D: NA
V: TRBV5-6
size: NA
CDR3: CASSYPGVTSITEAFF
DNA: TGTGCCAGCAGCTACCCAGGGGTTACGTCGATCACTGAAGCTTTCTTT

J: TRBJ2-1
D: NA
V: TRBV7-2
size: NA
CDR3: CASSPLSRGRSYNEQFF
DNA: TGTGCCAGCAGCCCTCTGAGTAGGGGAAGGTCCTACAATGAGCAGTTCTTC

J: TRBJ2-1
D: TRBD2
V: TRBV11-2
size: NA
CDR3: CASSWGGLAGVRSYYEQFF
DNA: TGTGCCAGCAGCTGGGGAGGACTAGCGGGAGTCCGCTCCTACTATGAGCAGTTCTTC

J: TRBJ1-1
D: NA
V: TRBV4-2
size: NA
CDR3: CASSQDRTVGTEAFF
DNA: TGTGCCAGCAGCCAAGATCGTACGGTGGGCACTGAAGCTTTCTTT

J: TRBJ2-7
D: NA
V: TRBV11-3
size: NA
CDR3: CTSSFYGTTYEQYF
DNA: TGTACCAGCAGCTTTTACGGGACAACCTACGAGCAGTACTTC

J: TRBJ2-2
D: NA
V: TRBV5-6
size: NA
CDR3: CASSLLQVQGHTGELFF
DNA: TGTGCCAGCAGCTTACTCCAAGTCCAGGGCCACACCGGGGAGCTGTTTTTT

J: TRBJ2-7
D: NA
V: TRBV5-4
size: NA
CDR3: CASSLDSVHERYF
DNA: TGTGCCAGCAGCTTGGACAGTGTCCACGAGCGGTACTTC

J: TRBJ2-2
D: TRBD2
V: TRBV12-3/TRBV12-4
size: NA
CDR3: CASTRLSGGLGGELVF
DNA: TGTGCCAGCACCCGACTATCGGGAGGGCTCGGCGGGGAGCTGGTTTTT

J: TRBJ1-1
D: NA
V: TRBV11-2
size: NA
CDR3: CASSLASGKNSEASF
DNA: TGTGCCAGCAGCTTAGCATCGGGAAAGAACTCTGAAGCTTCCTTT

J: TRBJ2-1
D: NA
V: TRBV11-3
size: NA
CDR3: CASSWGIRTDYNEQFF
DNA: TGTGCCAGCAGCTGGGGTATAAGGACAGATTACAATGAGCAGTTCTTC

J: TRBJ2-7
D: NA
V: TRBV5-1
size: NA
CDR3: CASSSGSAVLSYEQYF
DNA: TGCGCCAGCAGCTCTGGGTCGGCGGTGTTGTCCTACGAGCAGTACTTC

J: TRBJ2-5
D: TRBD1
V: TRBV29-1
size: many
CDR3: CSGTGTKGQETQYF
DNA: TGCAGCGGGACAGGGACCAAGGGCCAAGAGACCCAGTACTTC

J: TRBJ2-2
D: NA
V: TRBV5-1
size: NA
CDR3: CTSSWTLLEGYVNTGELFF
DNA: TGCACCAGCAGCTGGACCCTATTGGAAGGGTATGTGAACACCGGGGAGCTGTTTTTT

J: TRBJ1-2
D: NA
V: TRBV15
size: NA
CDR3: CATSRDEGPDDYGYTF
DNA: TGTGCCACCAGCAGAGATGAGGGGCCGGACGACTATGGTTACACCTTC

J: TRBJ2-1
D: NA
V: TRBV5-4
size: many
CDR3: CASSGSSSYNEQFF
DNA: TGTGCCAGCAGCGGGAGTAGCTCCTACAATGAGCAGTTCTTC

J: TRBJ2-1
D: TRBD1
V: TRBV12-3/TRBV12-4
size: NA
CDR3: CASSLAHDRGQLF
DNA: TGTGCCAGCAGTTTAGCCCATGACAGGGGGCAGCTCTTC

J: TRBJ2-3
D: NA
V: TRBV11-1
size: NA
CDR3: CANSFEDTRYF
DNA: TGTGCCAACAGCTTCGAAGATACGCGGTATTTT

J: TRBJ1-4
D: TRBD1
V: TRBV12-3/TRBV12-4
size: NA
CDR3: CASSLRQGDERLFF
DNA: TGTGCCAGCAGTTTAAGGCAGGGGGATGAAAGACTGTTTTTT

J: TRBJ2-7
D: NA
V: TRBV14
size: NA
CDR3: CASSQEERQLSSYEQYF
DNA: TGTGCCAGCAGCCAAGAGGAGCGGCAGTTGAGCTCCTACGAGCAGTACTTC

J: TRBJ1-6
D: NA
V: TRBV28
size: NA
CDR3: CASSLFIGENSPLHF
DNA: TGTGCCAGCAGTTTATTCATCGGGGAGAACTCACCCCTCCACTTT

J: TRBJ2-3
D: TRBD2
V: TRBV7-9
size: few
CDR3: CASSQRGGSPDTQYF
DNA: TGTGCCAGCAGCCAGCGGGGCGGGAGCCCAGATACGCAGTATTTT

J: TRBJ2-7
D: NA
V: TRBV21-1
size: NA
CDR3: CASSKGGDLRYEQYF
DNA: TGTGCCAGCAGCAAAGGGGGGGACCTCAGGTACGAGCAGTACTTC

J: TRBJ2-7
D: TRBD1
V: TRBV14
size: few
CDR3: CASRQQRQGKAYEQYF
DNA: TGTGCCAGCCGCCAACAAAGACAGGGGAAAGCCTACGAGCAGTACTTC

J: TRBJ2-1
D: TRBD1
V: TRBV28
size: few
CDR3: CASSRDRAFYNEQFF
DNA: TGTGCCAGCAGCCGGGACAGGGCTTTCTACAATGAGCAGTTCTTC

J: TRBJ2-2
D: NA
V: TRBV11-2
size: NA
CDR3: CASSHTGKAGTGELFF
DNA: TGTGCCAGCAGCCACACGGGGAAGGCGGGCACCGGGGAGCTGTTTTTT

J: TRBJ1-5
D: NA
V: TRBV11-2
size: NA
CDR3: CASSVLYDQPQHF
DNA: TGTGCCAGCAGCGTCTTATATGATCAGCCCCAGCATTTT

J: TRBJ2-2
D: TRBD2
V: TRBV11-3
size: NA
CDR3: CSSSPKGGGDTGELFF
DNA: TGTTCCAGCAGCCCAAAGGGCGGGGGGGACACCGGGGAGCTGTTTTTT